The 10 T cell receptor beta chains below come from one sample, sequenced in a study of regulatory T cells in long-lasting Graves disease (dated by TCRdb to 2020 to 2022). Library method: multiplex PCR. TCRdb lists the instrument as Illumina HiSeq 4000. TCR beta libraries were built with iRepertoire HTBI primers and Arm-PCR amplification of CDR3 regions. The public reads were run again by TCRdb, first through fastp at Q25 and then through MiXCR, and only productive beta chains were kept. Rows with one shared CDR3 protein collapse into an entry with the most common genes and DNA. In this sample the table shows 400,000 to 500,000 distinct CDR3 sequences, around 17% of which occur a single time. The ten top clones hold 23% of the sample. The time point label, read with the paper, signifies: newly diagnosed GD, antithyroid drugs for less than 3 months. For both TCR sequencing and RNA sequencing, RNA was extracted from PBMCs using TRIzol.

The data were also submitted as part of a second study, on T cells in Graves' hyperthyroidism and ophthalmopathy.

This material consisted of peripheral blood mononuclear cells (PBMCs), taken at new diagnosis, from a patient treated with antithyroid drugs. The receptors were gathered from a woman between 18 and 29 years old with Graves disease. Donor details come from another sample of the same person, matched by shared clones.

There are many counts of this clonotype. The CDR3 sequence: CASSPFRGSSYEQYF. CDR3 DNA: TGTGCCAGCAGTCCCTTTCGCGGGAGCTCCTACGAGCAGTACTTC. The chain couples TRBV28 to TRBJ2-7; TRBD2 matches at 7 bases. This CDR3 has 15 amino acids. CDR1 is MDHEN and CDR2 is SYDVKM in the germline V gene. With V trimmed by 5 bases and J by 0 bases, 7 bases remained unmatched. Based on the CDR3 plus reference TRBV28 and TRBJ2-7, the full variable domain is DVKVTQSSRYLVKRTGEKVFLECVQDMDHENMFWYRQDPGLGLRLIYFSYDVKMKEKGDIPEGYSVSREKKERFSLILESASTNQTSMYLCASSPFRGSSYEQYFGPGTRLTVT.

The chain has TRBV11-2 and TRBJ2-1; 9 bases fit TRBD2. The length of the CDR3 is 21 residues. J was trimmed by 0 bases and V by 6 bases; bases with no gene match: 21. Per the germline V gene, CDR1 is SGHAT and CDR2 is FQNNGV. The CDR3: CASSPFAGREGLQSSYNEQFF. CDR3 DNA sequence: TGTGCCAGCAGTCCATTTGCGGGGCGGGAGGGCCTACAGAGCTCCTACAATGAGCAGTTCTTC.

The chain uses TRBV7-9 and TRBJ2-4; 7 nucleotides line up with TRBD1. The CDR3 totals 18 residues. Looked up from germline, CDR1 is SEHNR and CDR2 is FQNEAQ (reference sequence). The ends lost 5 bases at V and 0 bases at J; junction bases unmatched: 13. Here the CDR3 reads CASSPQGEIGLAKNIQYF. The CDR3 region has the DNA TGTGCCAGCAGCCCCCAGGGGGAGATTGGGTTAGCCAAAAACATTCAGTACTTC.

This clonotype was seen many times. The chain has TRBV6-1 and TRBJ1-5; 10 positions agree with TRBD1. This CDR3 has 16 residues. With 5 bases clipped from V and 4 bases from J, the junction kept 8 bases outside the gene matches. Germline V lookup: CDR1 MNHNS, CDR2 SASEGT. CDR3 loop: CASSHGQGVRNQPQHF. The CDR3 nucleotides are TGTGCCAGCAGTCACGGACAGGGGGTGAGAAATCAGCCCCAGCATTTT.

This clonotype has at least ten counts. The chain carries TRBV11-2 and TRBJ2-1, with 11 bases aligning to TRBD2. CDR1 and CDR2 from the germline V gene are SGHAT and FQNNGV. This CDR3 region has 16 residues. V shed 5 bases, J shed 8 bases, and the junction held 11 bases outside the gene matches. The DNA for the CDR3 is TGTGCCAGCAGCGTCGAACTAGCGGGAGCTGGCCATGAGCAGTTCTTC. Translating gives CASSVELAGAGHEQFF.

This clonotype was observed many times. The chain couples TRBV18 to TRBJ2-1; 8 bases line up with TRBD2. V trimming: 0 bases; J trimming: 4 bases; junction bases outside the gene matches: 5. This CDR3 comprises 16 residues. Germline loops: CDR1 KGHSH, CDR2 LQKENI. The CDR3 spells CASSPPTSVEYNEQFF. As DNA, the CDR3 is TGTGCCAGCTCACCACCGACTAGCGTGGAGTACAATGAGCAGTTCTTC.

This clonotype has a count of ten or more. Here the CDR3 reads CASSFLAGGLMGTDTQYF. The CDR3 DNA is TGTGCCAGCAGTTTCCTAGCGGGAGGGCTTATGGGTACAGATACGCAGTATTTT. This chain links TRBV27 with TRBJ2-3; TRBD2 agrees at 12 bases. The CDR3 totals 18 residues. Unmatched junction bases numbered 10, after V lost 3 bases and J lost 3 bases. Germline values: CDR1 MNHEY, CDR2 SMNVEV (reference sequence).

There are many counts of this clonotype. The chain is built from TRBV12-3 or TRBV12-4 and TRBJ2-1; the match to TRBD2 covers 7 bases. The CDR3 sequence is 15 residues long. The J segment lost 6 bases and the V segment lost 6 bases, leaving 11 bases of the junction unmatched. CDR3 residues: CASSLLSGWGNEQFF. The CDR3 nucleotides are TGTGCCAGCAGCCTACTTAGCGGGTGGGGCAATGAGCAGTTCTTC.

The chain joins TRBV20-1 to TRBJ2-1; weak D call: TRBD2 (6 bases). V shed 5 bases and J shed 16 bases, with 24 bases lying between them. Germline CDR1 DFQATT, CDR2 SNEGSKA (reference sequence). This CDR3 comprises 13 residues. The CDR3 spells CSAPRQRAALVFF. In DNA form, the CDR3 reads TGCAGTGCTCCTCGTCAGCGGGCAGCTCTGGTCTTCTTC.

The V and J genes are TRBV7-9 and TRBJ1-1; the match to TRBD1 covers 9 bases. Germline CDR1 reads SEHNR; CDR2 reads FQNEAQ (reference sequence). J gave up 1 base and V 4 bases, and 13 bases lay outside the gene matches. The CDR3 covers 18 residues. The CDR3 DNA sequence: TGTGCCAGCAGCTCTACTCCGGGACAGGGACTTCGGAACACTGAAGCTTTCTTT. It codes for CASSSTPGQGLRNTEAFF.